The T cell receptor beta chain described here comes from a study of cytomegalovirus exposure and HLA in healthy donors. Findings and caveats of the study: Three of the chains that were CMV-associated were confirmed in vitro to be specific for CMV antigens. Excluded: some indistinguishable V segments such as TRBV6-2 and TRBV6-3.

The CDR3 is 13 amino acids. CDR1 and CDR2 from the germline V gene are SQVTM and ANQGSEA. Trimming shortened V by 4 bases and J by 3 bases, and 9 bases separated the two germline ends. The PCR contained 60 Vbeta and 13 Jbeta primers. Profiled with immunoSEQ multiplex PCR; TCRdb holds only in-frame clones, not every one. This table holds roughly 130,000 clones, about two thirds found once. This clone was detected only once. The antigen is not known. The study sampled nominally healthy donors, though unrecorded immune exposures were likely. The TCR comes from a woman aged 55 to 70 in good health and CMV-seropositive. Sequences were obtained from PBMCs. The chain uses TRBV29-1 and TRBJ2-2; D gene unclear. The chain's CDR3 is CSVVGRDTGELFF. CDR3 nucleotides: TGCAGCGTTGTGGGTCGGGACACCGGGGAGCTGTTTTTT.